Below are 9 T cell receptor beta chains sequenced from a single sample in a study of shared clonotypes between healthy human individuals. Naive CD8 cells were CD45RO-negative, positively selected for CCR7, excluding terminally differentiated effector memory CD45RA+ cells. Produced via immunoSEQ multiplex PCR; TCRdb's table is partial and in-frame only. The table has some 2,100,000 clones, more than 85% seen once. Material for sequencing was naive CD8+ T cells from PBMCs. These receptors came from a man aged 18 to 29 in good health. Some clones in this sample may be carry-over from other donors' samples.

This sequence joins TRBV28 and TRBJ2-1; no firm D call. The germline gives CDR1 MDHEN, CDR2 SYDVKM. V gave up 5 bases and J gave up 0 bases, with 11 bases separating them. The CDR3 contains 15 residues. The chain's CDR3 is CASSLGPPSYNEQFF. The CDR3 DNA reads as TGTGCCAGCAGTCTTGGACCACCCTCCTACAATGAGCAGTTCTTC.

This rearrangement joins TRBV4-2 to TRBJ2-1; D remains unclear. The CDR3 is 13 residues long. Deletions cut 10 bases from V and 6 bases from J, with 16 bases between. Germline assignment: CDR1 LGHNA and CDR2 YNFKEQ. The chain's CDR3 is CATSAGLGNEQFF. The DNA for the CDR3 is TGTGCCACCAGTGCCGGGTTGGGCAATGAGCAGTTCTTC.

Details on this clone: The same CDR3 arises from other DNA sequences in this sample as well. J is TRBJ2-5 and V is TRBV29-1, with D perhaps given as TRBD1 or TRBD2 (6 bases each). The CDR3 totals 12 residues. V was trimmed by 1 base and J by 5 bases, leaving 8 bases between them. Looked up from germline, CDR1 is SQVTM and CDR2 is ANQGSEA. CDR3 nucleotides: TGCAGCGTTGAAGTGGGGGGCGAGACCCAGTACTTC. It yields the protein CSVEVGGETQYF.

CDR3 bases: TGTGCCAGCAGCGTAGGGAGACAGGGCACCGGGGAGCTGTTTTTT. It encodes CASSVGRQGTGELFF. The chain carries TRBV9 and TRBJ2-2; 7 bases map to TRBD1. Germline values: CDR1 SGDLS, CDR2 YYNGEE. This CDR3 region has 15 residues. The V and J ends lost 0 bases and 4 bases, in that order; junction bases with no gene match: 3.

Notes on this clone: The same CDR3 also results from other DNA sequences found in this sample. The chain carries TRBV7-9 and TRBJ1-1; TRBD1 matches 12 bases. Germline trimming cut 4 bases from V and 5 bases from J; bases unmatched to any gene: 2. This CDR3 region has 14 residues. The germline gives CDR1 SEHNR, CDR2 FQNEAQ (reference sequence). CDR3 bases: TGTGCCAGCAGCTGGGGACAGGGGGCGACTGAAGCTTTCTTT. As protein: CASSWGQGATEAFF.

This chain links TRBV5-8 with TRBJ2-1, with 13 positions matching TRBD2. In germline, CDR1 is SGHTS, CDR2 YDEGEE. The length of the CDR3 is 14 residues. The V gene end was trimmed by 8 bases and the J gene end by 7 bases; junction bases not matched to a gene: 6. This chain's CDR3 is CARSLAGGWNEQFF. CDR3 nucleotides: TGTGCCAGATCACTAGCGGGAGGGTGGAATGAGCAGTTCTTC. Combining the CDR3 with reference TRBV5-8 and TRBJ2-1 gives the whole variable domain EAGVTQSPTHLIKTRGQQATLRCSPISGHTSVYWYQQALGLGLQFLLWYDEGEERNRGNFPPRFSGRQFPNYSSELNVNALELEDSALYLCARSLAGGWNEQFFGPGTRLTVL.

V gene TRBV30 combines with J gene TRBJ1-2, with D perhaps TRBD1 (6 bases). Trimming took off 5 bases at V and 0 bases at J, with 13 bases between the two ends. Looked up from germline, CDR1 is GTSNPN and CDR2 is SVGIG (reference sequence). The CDR3 spans 14 residues. CDR3 coding DNA: TGTGCCTGGGGCAGGACAGTTGCTAACTATGGCTACACCTTC. Translated: CAWGRTVANYGYTF.

The rearrangement links TRBV9 to TRBJ2-2, with D tentatively TRBD2 (5 bases). V was cut by 1 base and J by 5 bases, with 15 bases left in between. The CDR3 contains 16 residues. Germline V gene lookup returns CDR1 SGDLS and CDR2 YYNGEE. CDR3: CASSVPGGRDTGELFF. Written as DNA, the CDR3 is TGTGCCAGCAGCGTACCCGGTGGACGGGATACCGGGGAGCTGTTTTTT.

The V call is TRBV27, the J call TRBJ2-1; TRBD2 is a possible D gene (6 bases). The CDR3 spans 12 residues. Germline lookup yields CDR1 MNHEY and CDR2 SMNVEV (reference sequence). Deletions cut 3 bases from V and 9 bases from J, with 9 bases between. This chain's CDR3 is CASSLAGSEQFF. CDR3 sequence (DNA): TGTGCCAGCAGTTTGGCGGGAAGTGAGCAGTTCTTC.